The 23 T cell receptor beta chains below were found in one sample sequenced in a study of shared clonotypes between healthy human individuals. The assay was immunoSEQ multiplex PCR, and TCRdb's table has in-frame clones only and misses some. Of some 1,400,000 clones listed, roughly 97% are singletons. The specimen sequenced was naive CD4+ T cells sorted from blood. The subset here: CD45RA+ positively selected. All receptors derive from a man aged 25 to 40 in good health.

The V call is TRBV5-6, the J call TRBJ2-3; tentatively, D is TRBD2 (5 bases). V was clipped by 0 bases and J by 5 bases, with 13 bases between them. Germline V lookup: CDR1 SGHDT, CDR2 YYEEEE. This CDR3 region has 15 residues. CDR3 region: CASSLGGVYVDTQYF. CDR3 in DNA: TGTGCCAGCAGCTTGGGGGGAGTTTATGTAGATACGCAGTATTTT.

The chain uses TRBV5-5 and TRBJ2-7; 9 nucleotides agree with TRBD1. The CDR3 consists of 15 residues. J was trimmed by 0 bases and V by 0 bases; bases with no gene match: 1. Germline V CDR1 and CDR2: SGHKS, YYEKEE (reference sequence). The chain's CDR3 is CASSLGTGVSYEQYF. CDR3 nucleotide sequence: TGTGCCAGCAGCTTGGGGACAGGGGTCTCCTACGAGCAGTACTTC.

This chain links TRBV5-1 with TRBJ2-7, with D perhaps TRBD1 (6 bases). This CDR3 is built from 18 residues. Trimming removed 1 base at V and 0 bases at J, with 20 bases between. Germline CDR1 SGHRS, CDR2 YFSETQ. The CDR3 loop is CASSLPTGLAGNSYEQYF. The CDR3 DNA is TGCGCCAGCAGCTTGCCTACAGGGCTGGCAGGGAACTCCTACGAGCAGTACTTC.

V is TRBV27 and J is TRBJ1-5; the D gene is possibly TRBD1 (5 bases). V shed 5 bases and J shed 1 base, with 6 bases lying between them. CDR1 is MNHEY and CDR2 is SMNVEV in the germline V gene (reference sequence). The CDR3 contains 13 residues. Here the CDR3 DNA reads TGTGCCAGCAGTAGGGACAGCAATCAGCCCCAGCATTTT. It yields the protein CASSRDSNQPQHF.

This rearrangement joins TRBV11-2 to TRBJ2-7; perhaps TRBD2 as D (5 bases). Per germline, CDR1 SGHAT and CDR2 FQNNGV. Trimming left V 8 bases short and J 3 bases short, with 5 bases between. CDR3 length: 10 amino acids. The CDR3 DNA sequence: TGTGCCAGCGAGGGCTACGAGCAGTACTTC. Translating it yields CASEGYEQYF.

This clone was seen a single time. The chain uses TRBV5-4 and TRBJ1-2; 7 nucleotides agree with TRBD1. V dropped 4 bases and J dropped 0; count of bases not matched to a gene: 6. The CDR3 spans 15 residues. CDR1 and CDR2 (germline): SGHNT, YYREEE (reference sequence). The CDR3 here is CASSQGQPTNYGYTF. Here the CDR3 DNA reads TGTGCCAGCAGCCAGGGACAGCCAACTAACTATGGCTACACCTTC.

J is TRBJ2-3 and V is TRBV27; D gene unclear. Per germline, CDR1 MNHEY and CDR2 SMNVEV (reference sequence). V lost 4 bases and J lost 0, with 11 bases in between. The CDR3 runs 15 residues. CDR3 coding DNA: TGTGCCAGCAGTTCTCCCCAAGGGAGCACAGATACGCAGTATTTT. It translates to CASSSPQGSTDTQYF.

The rearrangement uses TRBV5-1 and TRBJ2-1; D is unresolved. Per germline, CDR1 SGHRS and CDR2 YFSETQ. The CDR3 runs 12 residues. V was cut by 0 bases and J by 6 bases, with 4 bases left in between. This CDR3 is CASSLGFNEQFF. As DNA, the CDR3 is TGCGCCAGCAGCTTGGGGTTCAATGAGCAGTTCTTC.

This clone was seen a few times. This chain uses TRBV5-6 with TRBJ2-5; perhaps TRBD2 as D (5 bases). The V end lost 0 bases, the J end lost 8 bases, and 8 bases lay between the germline ends. The CDR3 has 12 residues. Germline V lookup: CDR1 SGHDT, CDR2 YYEEEE. Here the CDR3 DNA reads TGTGCCAGCAGCTTGGCCTCGGGAACCCAGTACTTC. Translated, it gives CASSLASGTQYF. Full variable domain (remainder filled in from reference TRBV5-6 and TRBJ2-5): DAGVTQSPTHLIKTRGQQVTLRCSPKSGHDTVSWYQQALGQGPQFIFQYYEEEERQRGNFPDRFSGHQFPNYSSELNVNALLLGDSALYLCASSLASGTQYFGPGTRLLVL.

The CDR3, as DNA: TGTGCCAGCAGCTTACTGGGTTTGAGCTCCTACGAGCAGTACTTC. It is translated as CASSLLGLSSYEQYF. The chain has TRBV7-3 and TRBJ2-7; D call uncertain. Germline V gene data show CDR1 as SGHTA and CDR2 as FQGTGA. The V gene lost 2 bases and the J gene lost 0 bases, with 11 bases spanning the gap. The CDR3 sequence is 15 residues long. Supplemented by reference TRBV7-3 and TRBJ2-7, the full variable domain reads GAGVSQTPSNKVTEKGKYVELRCDPISGHTALYWYRQSLGQGPEFLIYFQGTGAADDSGLPNDRFFAVRPEGSVSTLKIQRTERGDSAVYLCASSLLGLSSYEQYFGPGTRLTVT.

The chain carries TRBV29-1 and TRBJ1-2; 8 nucleotides agree with TRBD1. Germline values: CDR1 SQVTM, CDR2 ANQGSEA. The length of the CDR3 is 14 residues. V shed 4 bases and J 3 bases; nucleotides not matched to a gene: 7. Here the CDR3 DNA reads TGCAGCGTTGCCCAACAGGGGGGGGACTATGGCTACACCTTC. Encoded protein: CSVAQQGGDYGYTF.

The chain links TRBV10-3 to TRBJ2-5, with TRBD2 matching over 14 bases. The CDR3 contains 14 residues. From germline, CDR1 is ENHRY and CDR2 SYGVKD. With V trimmed by 7 bases and J by 6 bases, 4 bases remained unmatched. Here the CDR3 reads CAIKRTSGGKTQYF. CDR3 nucleotide sequence: TGTGCCATCAAAAGGACTAGCGGGGGGAAGACCCAGTACTTC.

This chain links TRBV11-2 with TRBJ2-7; 8 bases match TRBD1. The CDR3 sequence is 18 residues long. Trimming removed 5 bases from V and 3 bases from J; junction bases left unmatched: 18. Germline V CDR1 and CDR2: SGHAT, FQNNGV. CDR3 sequence reads: CASSHLWTGPPLIYEQYF. CDR3 DNA sequence: TGTGCCAGCAGCCACCTATGGACAGGGCCTCCACTCATCTACGAGCAGTACTTC.

The chain has TRBV7-8 and TRBJ2-2; 10 bases are a match to TRBD2. After removal of 3 bases from V and 3 bases from J, the junction contained 13 bases not matched to a gene. CDR3 length: 19 amino acids. Germline V gives CDR1 SGHVS, CDR2 FQNEAQ. This chain's CDR3 is CASSLIDLAGGKDTGELFF. DNA of the CDR3: TGTGCCAGCAGCTTGATAGATTTAGCGGGAGGTAAAGACACCGGGGAGCTGTTTTTT.

The genes are TRBV6-6 and TRBJ2-7; TRBD1 matches at 9 bases. V was pared by 5 bases and J by 2 bases, with 1 base of the junction left unmatched. Germline CDR1 is MNHNY and CDR2 is SVGAGI (reference sequence). The CDR3 loop spans 13 amino acids. CDR3 bases: TGTGCCAGCAGTGACAGGGGGACCTACGAGCAGTACTTC. Translation gives CASSDRGTYEQYF.

Turning to this clone: The same CDR3 arises from other DNA sequences in this sample as well. The V call is TRBV5-1, the J call TRBJ2-7; D is unresolved. V lost 0 bases and J 1 base, leaving 8 bases between the germline ends. The germline CDR1 and CDR2 sequences are SGHRS and YFSETQ. The CDR3 has 14 amino acids. The CDR3 DNA reads TGCGCCAGCAGCTTGGCAGGAATTTCCTACGAGCAGTACTTC. Translated, it gives CASSLAGISYEQYF. Full variable domain (outside the CDR3, taken from reference TRBV5-1 and TRBJ2-7): KAGVTQTPRYLIKTRGQQVTLSCSPISGHRSVSWYQQTPGQGLQFLFEYFSETQRNKGNFPGRFSGRQFSNSRSEMNVSTLELGDSALYLCASSLAGISYEQYFGPGTRLTVT.

V usage is TRBV28 and J usage is TRBJ2-7; 10 bases are a match to TRBD1. Germline V gene data show CDR1 as MDHEN and CDR2 as SYDVKM. The trim removed 7 bases at V and 4 bases at J, leaving 7 bases unmatched. The CDR3 totals 14 residues. The CDR3: CASTKTGGAYEQYF. As DNA, the CDR3 is TGTGCCAGCACCAAGACAGGGGGCGCGTACGAGCAGTACTTC.

This chain connects TRBV30 to TRBJ2-5; D gene ambiguous. CDR3 length: 12 amino acids. Germline CDR1 GTSNPN, CDR2 SVGIG (reference sequence). Trimming cost V 5 bases and J 2 bases, with 9 bases left between them. The CDR3 coding sequence is TGTGCCTGGGGACGGATTCAAGAGACCCAGTACTTC. Translating it yields CAWGRIQETQYF.

The chain employs TRBV28 and TRBJ1-3, with D unclear. This CDR3 has 11 amino acids. From germline, CDR1 is MDHEN and CDR2 SYDVKM. Trimming took off 2 bases at V and 7 bases at J, with 3 bases between the two ends. The CDR3 loop reads CASSLSNTIYF. The CDR3 region has the DNA TGTGCCAGCAGTTTAAGTAACACCATATATTTT.

Comments on this clone: The same CDR3 can be traced to other DNA sequences in this sample. This chain uses TRBV10-2 with TRBJ2-7; TRBD2 matches 8 bases. The germline gives CDR1 WSHSY, CDR2 SAAADI. The CDR3 length is 13 residues. Trimming cost V 6 bases and J 3 bases; bases outside gene matches: 4. The CDR3 coding sequence is TGCGCCAGCAGAGTCCGGGAGGGCTACGAGCAGTACTTC. Encoded protein: CASRVREGYEQYF.

The chain combines TRBV13 with TRBJ2-1; TRBD2 matches at 9 bases. V lost 5 bases and J lost 3; bases outside the gene matches: 11. The germline gives CDR1 PRHDT, CDR2 FYEKMQ (reference sequence). The CDR3 extends over 17 amino acids. The chain's CDR3 is CASSPEIAGELYNEQFF. For the CDR3, the DNA is TGTGCCAGCAGCCCCGAGATAGCGGGAGAGCTCTACAATGAGCAGTTCTTC. Full variable domain (remainder filled in from reference TRBV13 and TRBJ2-1): AAGVIQSPRHLIKEKRETATLKCYPIPRHDTVYWYQQGPGQDPQFLISFYEKMQSDKGSIPDRFSAQQFSDYHSELNMSSLELGDSALYFCASSPEIAGELYNEQFFGPGTRLTVL.

The genes are TRBV5-4 and TRBJ1-1; possibly TRBD1 for D (5 bases). This CDR3 contains 14 residues. The germline gives CDR1 SGHNT, CDR2 YYREEE (reference sequence). Trimming removed 2 bases from V and 4 bases from J, with 12 bases in between. This chain's CDR3 is CASSLEYRLTEAFF. The CDR3 DNA reads TGTGCCAGCAGCTTAGAGTACAGGCTCACTGAAGCTTTCTTT. Combining the CDR3 with reference TRBV5-4 and TRBJ1-1 gives the whole variable domain ETGVTQSPTHLIKTRGQQVTLRCSSQSGHNTVSWYQQALGQGPQFIFQYYREEENGRGNFPPRFSGLQFPNYSSELNVNALELDDSALYLCASSLEYRLTEAFFGQGTRLTVV.

The chain combines TRBV6-5 with TRBJ2-7; 10 nucleotides match TRBD1. The CDR3 is 15 amino acids. V trimming: 5 bases; J trimming: 3 bases; junction bases outside the gene matches: 7. Germline V gene lookup returns CDR1 MNHEY and CDR2 SVGAGI. The CDR3 nucleotides are TGTGCCAGCAGTCTGGACAGGGGGGATCTCTACGAGCAGTACTTC. This codes for CASSLDRGDLYEQYF.